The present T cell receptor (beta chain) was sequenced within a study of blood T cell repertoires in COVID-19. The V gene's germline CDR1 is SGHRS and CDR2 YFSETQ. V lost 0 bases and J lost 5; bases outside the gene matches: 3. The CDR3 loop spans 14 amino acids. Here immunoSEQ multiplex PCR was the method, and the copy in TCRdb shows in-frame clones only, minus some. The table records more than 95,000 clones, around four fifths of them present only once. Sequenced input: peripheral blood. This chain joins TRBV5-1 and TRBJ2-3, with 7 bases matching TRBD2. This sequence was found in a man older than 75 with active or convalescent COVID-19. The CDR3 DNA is TGCGCCAGCAGCTTGGTGGCGGGGGAAGATACGCAGTATTTT. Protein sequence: CASSLVAGEDTQYF.